These T cell receptor beta chains were read from a single sample in a study of T cell repertoires in cytomegalovirus infection. MiXCR was run by TCRdb on the reads, yielding one entry per CDR3 protein. Among around 300,000 distinct CDR3 sequences, roughly 25% were seen once, and the ten largest hold about 15%. Sequencing was performed on PBMCs. The receptors originated from a human donor in good health (CMV status not recorded). Some clones in this sample may be carry-over from other donors' samples. Both conserved end residues are part of each CDR3.

v_call cdr3_aa
TRBV5-1 CASRPDNLYGYTF
TRBV29-1 CSVLTDKNTEAFF
TRBV7-2 CASSLVGGASYNEQFF
TRBV6-5 CASSYTGSSTDTQYF
TRBV3-1 CASSRLIWYEQYF
TRBV7-9 CASSLTGLAGQETQYF
TRBV30 CAWERQGRHEQYF
TRBV11-1 CASSRYYNEQFF
TRBV5-1 CASSPGDSLNTGELFF
TRBV2 CASKDGQTHSGANVLTF
TRBV28 CASSTGQGLDETQYF
TRBV6-2/TRBV6-3 CASSYRPALHTEAFF
TRBV28 CATLGRNSPLHF
TRBV20-1 CSARQGVNSPLHF
TRBV20-1 CSARDLEGVWSNTGELFF
TRBV7-2 CASNHGQRGDYGYTF
TRBV30 CAWSVRGPDTQYF
TRBV2 CASSETSDRGIQYF
TRBV20-1 CSARDRQKIYEQYF
TRBV12-3/TRBV12-4 CASSSNRLAGTDTQYF
TRBV28 CASSPFEGKLSKNIQYF
TRBV5-6 CASSPGGGMYEQYF
TRBV24-1 CATSEDGRKWGYEQYF
TRBV7-2 CASSLASGNTIYF
TRBV25-1 CASSEFTSGQETQYF
TRBV20-1 CSAPFLGSNQPQHF
TRBV10-2 CASRLAGESDTQYF
TRBV4-2 CASSRDRGATEAFF
TRBV19 CATATGPYEQYF
TRBV7-2 CASSFGWREQYF
TRBV20-1 CSARDLGPSSYNEQFF
TRBV7-2 CASSLGGGVYQETQYF
TRBV7-9 CASSPGQGALETQYF
TRBV6-5 CASSYGIWGATTEAFF
TRBV2 CASSGTGEDQPQHF
TRBV5-6 CASSLIGGRGTDTQYF
TRBV7-2 CASSSRLAGTLRRGTDTQYF
TRBV7-9 CASSLLGQGQHEQYF
TRBV6-5 CASSYSSGGSGTGELFF
TRBV28 CASSLYGGGASETQYF
TRBV29-1 CSVGGQGGAEAFF
TRBV28 CASTPVGYGYTF
TRBV11-2 CASSNTRGAHQPQHF
TRBV7-2 CASSLAGKRNIQYF
TRBV5-5 CASSFQLDETQYF
TRBV29-1 CSVEVSGSSYEQYF
TRBV7-8 CASSLEGPGRGEQYF
TRBV11-2 CASSPELAGTDTQYF
TRBV15 CATTPGQGGPDYGYTF
TRBV29-1 CSSGTGDYNEQFF